The 28 T cell receptor beta chains below were found in one sample sequenced in a study of metastatic and nonmetastatic thyroid tumors. TCRdb re-analyzed the PCR reads through MiXCR. The table records around 28,000 clones, roughly 3.5% of them present only once. Ahead of thyroid surgery, no patient had received treatment of any kind. Material: blood. Source of these receptors: a male donor with papillary thyroid cancer or a benign thyroid nodule (not recorded which). Some clones in this sample may be carry-over from other donors' samples.

This clone was seen a handful of times. This chain links TRBV28 with TRBJ2-1; D gene uncertain. This CDR3 is built from 13 residues. Germline assignment: CDR1 MDHEN and CDR2 SYDVKM. Between the trimmed V and J ends, which lost 5 bases and 2 bases, there was a span of 7 bases. The CDR3 bases are TGTGCCAGCAGTCAGCGTACCTACAATGAGCAGTTCTTC. Translating gives CASSQRTYNEQFF.

This clone was seen a handful of times. CDR3 nucleotide sequence: TGTGCCAGCAGCAGGGGGCGGAACACCGGGGAGCTGTTTTTT. It translates to CASSRGRNTGELFF. The chain uses TRBV11-2 and TRBJ2-2, with TRBD1 identical over 7 bases. There are 14 residues in the CDR3. Germline V lookup: CDR1 SGHAT, CDR2 FQNNGV. Trimming took 5 bases from V and 1 from J; bases not matched to a gene: 1.

A note on this clone: Germline and junction disagree at one end, which may indicate a read error. This sequence joins TRBV6-2 or TRBV6-3 and TRBJ1-3; 9 bases match TRBD1. The germline CDR1 and CDR2 sequences are MNHEY and SVGEGT. The CDR3 is 15 amino acids. CDR3: CSSSVMTGGGNTIYF. CDR3 DNA: TGTTCCAGCAGTGTCATGACAGGGGGTGGAAACACCATATATTTT.

The CDR3 region has the DNA TGTGCCAGCAGCTTACCGGGACAGGGGGACGAAAAACTGTTTTTT. Translating it yields CASSLPGQGDEKLFF. The chain couples TRBV7-6 to TRBJ1-4, with TRBD1 matching over 11 bases. The J segment lost 8 bases and the V segment lost 2 bases, leaving 4 bases of the junction unmatched. Germline V gene lookup returns CDR1 SGHVS and CDR2 FNYEAQ. The CDR3 length is 15 residues.

This clone occurred a few times. The rearrangement uses TRBV30 and TRBJ1-5; TRBD1 matches 9 bases. This CDR3 has 15 residues. Per germline, CDR1 GTSNPN and CDR2 SVGIG (reference sequence). Trimming cost V 0 bases and J 5 bases; bases outside gene matches: 5. The CDR3 region has the DNA TGTGCCTGGAGTGTAGGGACAGGGCGGTATCAGCCCCAGCATTTT. It translates to CAWSVGTGRYQPQHF.

This clone is judged medium-sized (0.01 to 0.1%). V is TRBV27 and J is TRBJ1-5; D unclear. This CDR3 contains 13 residues. Germline values: CDR1 MNHEY, CDR2 SMNVEV (reference sequence). Trimming left V 5 bases short and J 4 bases short, with 9 bases between. CDR3 sequence (DNA): TGTGCCAGCAGTCCCACGGGTAATCAGCCCCAGCATTTT. Its translation: CASSPTGNQPQHF.

This clone was seen a few times. The chain uses TRBV7-9 and TRBJ1-2; no definite D call. Between the trimmed V and J ends, which lost 2 bases and 1 base, there was a span of 8 bases. The CDR3 covers 14 residues. CDR1 is SEHNR, CDR2 FQNEAQ, per germline (reference sequence). CDR3 coding DNA: TGTGCCAGCAGCTTAATGGAGCTTAACTATGGCTACACCTTC. Its protein is CASSLMELNYGYTF.

This chain uses TRBV6-1 with TRBJ2-3; 7 bases map to TRBD2. The CDR3 is 14 amino acids. The J segment lost 6 bases and the V segment lost 5 bases, leaving 8 bases of the junction unmatched. Germline lookup yields CDR1 MNHNS and CDR2 SASEGT. CDR3 bases: TGTGCCAGCAGTAAGCTCTGGGGGGGTGATACGCAGTATTTT. This codes for CASSKLWGGDTQYF.

Details on this clone: In the same sample, other DNA sequences code for this CDR3. The chain combines TRBV6-1 with TRBJ1-2; TRBD1 matches 7 bases. The V gene end was trimmed by 6 bases and the J gene end by 3 bases; junction bases not matched to a gene: 4. This CDR3 region has 13 residues. Germline values: CDR1 MNHNS, CDR2 SASEGT. CDR3 residues: CASRSTGDYGYTF. In DNA form, the CDR3 reads TGTGCCAGCAGATCTACAGGGGACTATGGCTACACCTTC.

This clone appeared a few times. This chain joins TRBV28 and TRBJ2-7; 7 nucleotides line up with TRBD2. The CDR3 is 13 amino acids. V gave up 5 bases and J gave up 0 bases; unmatched junction bases: 1. Germline assignment: CDR1 MDHEN and CDR2 SYDVKM. CDR3 DNA sequence: TGTGCCAGCAGTCCGGGAGGCTCCTACGAGCAGTACTTC. Its protein product is CASSPGGSYEQYF.

This clone was observed a few times. Other DNA sequences in this specimen translate into the identical CDR3. This rearrangement joins TRBV5-1 to TRBJ2-1; 7 positions agree with TRBD2. CDR1 is SGHRS and CDR2 is YFSETQ in the germline V gene. Trimming at V came to 0 bases and at J to 11 bases, leaving 14 bases not matched to a gene. The CDR3 covers 16 residues. CDR3: CASSLESSGAQEKQFF. In DNA, the CDR3 is TGCGCCAGCAGCTTGGAGTCTAGCGGAGCCCAGGAGAAGCAGTTCTTC.

This clone was recorded at least ten times. A much larger clone sits a single nucleotide away, making a read error possible. The same CDR3 is also encoded by other DNA sequences in this sample. The V call is TRBV20-1, the J call TRBJ2-3; possible D gene TRBD2, 7 bases. Germline V gene sequence: CDR1 DFQATT, CDR2 SNEGSKA (reference sequence). The V gene lost 0 bases and the J gene lost 5 bases, with 15 bases spanning the gap. CDR3 length equals 15 residues. The CDR3 loop reads CSARDSGKGGDTQYF. The CDR3 DNA follows: TGCAGTGCTAGAGACAGCGGGAAAGGGGGAGATACGCAGTATTTT.

The chain joins TRBV12-3 or TRBV12-4 to TRBJ1-5; maybe TRBD1 (6 bases). V lost 5 bases, J lost 6 bases, and 17 bases lay in between. The CDR3 consists of 15 residues. The CDR3 here is CASSPAWGQGQPQHF. The CDR3 DNA follows: TGTGCCAGCAGTCCCGCATGGGGGCAAGGTCAGCCCCAGCATTTT.

A note on this clone: The CDR3 ends on some other residue instead of the conserved phenylalanine or tryptophan, so this is likely a read error. The chain employs TRBV12-3 or TRBV12-4 and TRBJ1-2; D is ambiguous. Trimming removed 6 bases from V and 4 bases from J, with 12 bases in between. The CDR3 is made up of 13 amino acids. CDR3 protein: CASSTVGTYGYTL. The CDR3, as DNA: TGTGCCAGCAGCACCGTCGGAACCTATGGCTACACCTTA.

This clone was seen ten or more times. The CDR3 region has the DNA TGTGCCAGCAGTTACCCCCGGACAGGGAAAACCTACGAGCAGTACTTC. The encoded protein is CASSYPRTGKTYEQYF. This rearrangement joins TRBV2 to TRBJ2-7, with 8 bases identical to TRBD1. This CDR3 has 16 amino acids. The germline gives CDR1 SNHLY, CDR2 FYNNEI. V dropped 5 bases and J dropped 2; count of bases not matched to a gene: 11.

This clone came up a few times. In the same sample, other DNA sequences code for this CDR3. V and J are TRBV10-3 and TRBJ2-7; no reliable D call. Trimming removed 4 bases from V and 1 base from J, with 20 bases in between. Germline V gives CDR1 ENHRY, CDR2 SYGVKD. The CDR3 length is 17 residues. The CDR3 sequence: CAISGISGTRPSYEQYF. CDR3 nucleotide sequence: TGTGCCATCAGTGGGATTTCCGGTACACGTCCTTCCTACGAGCAGTACTTC.

This clone occurred a few times. The rearrangement uses TRBV6-1 and TRBJ2-7; maybe TRBD1 (6 bases). Germline CDR1 reads MNHNS; CDR2 reads SASEGT. The V end was cut by 3 bases, the J end by 2 bases, with 8 bases between. The CDR3 consists of 13 residues. CDR3: CASSEGAPYEQYF. The DNA of the CDR3 is TGTGCCAGCAGTGAGGGGGCACCCTACGAGCAGTACTTC.

This clone was seen more than once but under ten times. The chain has TRBV7-9 and TRBJ2-7; possible D gene TRBD2, 5 bases. The germline CDR1 and CDR2 sequences are SEHNR and FQNEAQ (reference sequence). V lost 7 bases and J 6 bases, leaving 16 bases between the germline ends. The CDR3 covers 13 residues. CDR3 amino acids: CASNPDLAREQYF. The DNA for the CDR3 is TGTGCCAGCAACCCGGACTTAGCACGCGAGCAGTACTTC.

This clone occurred a few times. The chain uses TRBV6-6 and TRBJ1-6; TRBD1 matches at 7 bases. Per the germline V gene, CDR1 is MNHNY and CDR2 is SVGAGI (reference sequence). The CDR3 has 15 residues. V shed 0 bases and J 6 bases; nucleotides not matched to a gene: 2. In DNA, the CDR3 is TGTGCCAGCAGTTACTCGGGACAGCTTAATTCACCCCTCCACTTT. Protein product: CASSYSGQLNSPLHF.

This clone was detected many times. The chain uses TRBV19 and TRBJ2-5, with D uncertain. CDR3 length equals 14 residues. Germline assignment: CDR1 LNHDA and CDR2 SQIVND (reference sequence). Trimming removed 4 bases from V and 1 base from J, with 10 bases in between. The CDR3 protein is CASSTDRSQETQYF. In DNA form, the CDR3 reads TGTGCCAGTAGTACCGACCGTTCCCAAGAGACCCAGTACTTC.

There are a few counts of this clone. The genes are TRBV6-4 and TRBJ2-1; D not resolved. Looked up from germline, CDR1 is MRHNA and CDR2 is SNTAGT. The CDR3 runs 13 residues. The ends were cut back, 2 bases at V and 9 bases at J, with 11 bases in the middle. The CDR3 loop reads CASSDTGSSEQFF. In DNA form, the CDR3 reads TGTGCCAGCAGTGACACCGGGTCCAGTGAGCAGTTCTTC.

In its sample, this clone was seen a few times. The germline gene is not matched at one end of the junction; a read error may be the cause. The chain uses TRBV20-1 and TRBJ2-3; D is undetermined. Gene TRBJ1-5 matches the end of the DNA better, so the J call may be wrong. This CDR3 has 11 amino acids. Germline V gene lookup returns CDR1 DFQATT and CDR2 SNEGSKA (reference sequence). The CDR3 DNA follows: TGCAGTCCTAGAGTATTTGGTCCGCAGCATTTT. Translating gives CSPRVFGPQHF.

This clone appeared many times. This chain uses TRBV5-1 with TRBJ1-4, with 9 bases that match TRBD1. V gave up 4 bases and J gave up 5 bases; unmatched junction bases: 3. The germline CDR1 and CDR2 sequences are SGHRS and YFSETQ. The CDR3 runs to 14 residues. CDR3 residues: CASSTGQGNEKLFF. The CDR3, as DNA: TGCGCCAGCAGCACCGGACAGGGGAATGAAAAACTGTTTTTT. Together with reference TRBV5-1 and TRBJ1-4, the CDR3 gives the full variable domain: KAGVTQTPRYLIKTRGQQVTLSCSPISGHRSVSWYQQTPGQGLQFLFEYFSETQRNKGNFPGRFSGRQFSNSRSEMNVSTLELGDSALYLCASSTGQGNEKLFFGSGTQLSVL.

The table lists this clone with a few counts. Germline and junction disagree at one end, which may indicate a read error. This rearrangement joins TRBV28 to TRBJ1-5; D gene ambiguous. Looked up from germline, CDR1 is MDHEN and CDR2 is SYDVKM. This CDR3 spans 15 amino acids. In DNA form, the CDR3 reads TGTGCCGGCAGTCTGTCCGCCTATAGCAATCAGCCCCAGCATTTT. This codes for CAGSLSAYSNQPQHF.

A few counts support this clone. This chain joins TRBV12-3 or TRBV12-4 and TRBJ2-2; D remains ambiguous. The CDR3 runs to 13 residues. V was pared by 6 bases and J by 7 bases, with 12 bases between. The CDR3 protein is CASSLTALGELFF. In DNA, the CDR3 is TGTGCCAGCAGCCTTACGGCTCTCGGGGAGCTGTTTTTT.

This clone qualifies as medium-sized. The CDR3: CASRPGQGPGELFF. CDR3 in DNA: TGTGCCAGTAGACCGGGACAGGGACCCGGGGAGCTGTTTTTT. The chain recombines TRBV19 with TRBJ2-2, with TRBD1 matching 9 bases. Looked up from germline, CDR1 is LNHDA and CDR2 is SQIVND (reference sequence). The CDR3 is 14 amino acids. Losses at the gene ends were 6 bases for V and 6 bases for J; bases not matched to a gene: 5.

The table lists this clone with a few counts. V is TRBV6-2 or TRBV6-3 and J is TRBJ2-7, with D possibly TRBD2 on 6 matching bases. V lost 6 bases, J lost 0 bases, and 12 bases lay in between. This CDR3 is 14 amino acids long. Germline lookup yields CDR1 MNHEY and CDR2 SVGEGT. The CDR3 region has the DNA TGTGCCAGCAGGGGGGGTTCTAGCTCCTACGAGCAGTACTTC. This encodes CASRGGSSSYEQYF.

This clone was observed at least ten times. The chain joins TRBV10-1 to TRBJ1-4, with D uncertain. This CDR3 comprises 13 residues. From germline, CDR1 is WNHNN and CDR2 SYGVQD (reference sequence). Between the trimmed V and J ends, which lost 3 bases and 6 bases, there was a span of 8 bases. The CDR3 bases are TGCGCCAGCAGTGATTCACTGGATGAAAAACTGTTTTTT. This sequence encodes CASSDSLDEKLFF.